One and the same sample provided the 5 T cell receptor beta chains below, sequenced in a study of blood T cells in healthy people across ages (dated by TCRdb to between 2015 and 2016). Library preparation employed 5' RACE. Data came from an Illumina HiSeq 2500. The second PCR ran for roughly 7 to 12 cycles and used a J-beta primer mix along with a sample-barcoded 5' primer. The raw public data were reprocessed by TCRdb itself: fastp quality trimming at Q25, MiXCR clonotype calling, in-frame beta chains only. Here each entry gathers all rows of one CDR3 protein and keeps the most common genes and DNA. This sample has over a million distinct CDR3 sequences in its table, and about 40% of those were observed once. The ten most abundant clones make up 7.9% of the sample. The sample comprised blood. The receptors come from a young woman in good health.

The rearrangement joins TRBV6-1 to TRBJ2-7; possible D gene TRBD1, 6 bases. The V and J ends lost 3 bases and 1 base respectively, with 13 bases between them. CDR3 length: 15 amino acids. CDR1 is MNHNS and CDR2 is SASEGT in the germline V gene. The CDR3 protein is CASSDRQVLSYEQYF. CDR3 nucleotide sequence: TGTGCCAGCAGTGATCGACAGGTCCTTTCCTACGAGCAGTACTTC.

This clonotype was counted only a few times. The chain carries TRBV20-1 and TRBJ1-2; TRBD1 is a possible D gene (6 bases). Germline CDR1 is DFQATT and CDR2 is SNEGSKA (reference sequence). V was shortened by 5 bases and J by 6 bases, with 16 bases between the two germline ends. The CDR3 totals 13 residues. For the CDR3, the DNA is TGCAGTGCTGATATACAGGGATTCGATGGCTACACCTTC. Protein: CSADIQGFDGYTF.

J is TRBJ1-5 and V is TRBV20-1; 9 nucleotides align to TRBD1. The germline V gene has CDR1 DFQATT and CDR2 SNEGSKA (reference sequence). Unmatched junction bases numbered 7, after V lost 3 bases and J lost 4 bases. This CDR3 has 15 amino acids. CDR3 sequence reads: CSASAGQGKNQPQHF. The CDR3 DNA follows: TGCAGTGCTAGTGCAGGACAGGGGAAAAATCAGCCCCAGCATTTT.

This clonotype came up a few times. The chain carries TRBV2 and TRBJ2-2, with TRBD2 matching over 12 bases. Germline-derived CDR1 and CDR2 are SNHLY and FYNNEI. After removal of 2 bases from V and 6 bases from J, the junction contained 10 bases not matched to a gene. The CDR3 extends over 18 amino acids. The CDR3 spells CASSERPSGGASPGELFF. The CDR3 region has the DNA TGTGCCAGCAGTGAACGCCCTAGCGGGGGGGCCTCCCCCGGGGAGCTGTTTTTT.

The chain couples TRBV15 to TRBJ2-1; 13 bases line up with TRBD2. This CDR3 has 18 residues. V shed 5 bases, J shed 14 bases, and the junction held 21 bases outside the gene matches. Germline V gene lookup returns CDR1 LNHNV and CDR2 YYDKDF (reference sequence). DNA of the CDR3: TGTGCCACCAGCCCCCGGACTAGCGGGAGCGGACATCCTGCCTTTGAGTTCTTC. Its translation is CATSPRTSGSGHPAFEFF.